This TCR beta chain was identified in a study of identifying expanded T cells in peripheral blood. Germline CDR1 SGHDN, CDR2 FVKESK. The germline V and J ends were trimmed by 4 bases and 4 bases, with 7 bases remaining between them. This CDR3 contains 12 residues. The assay was immunoSEQ multiplex PCR, and TCRdb's table has in-frame clones only and misses some. The sample has 65,000 to 95,000 clones; about 90% are singletons. Collection occurred without any documented infections or immune events in donors. Study findings and constraints: Differentially abundant clones: roughly 1.2 between replicates, 15 to 17 at approximately 13 days, more than 18 at four. Variance in clone template counts between approximately two-week samples significantly increased with total template count across all healthy donors.

In regard to this clone: Its target is not known.

Sequencing was carried out using blood. The chain is built from TRBV14 and TRBJ2-5; no definite D call. This receptor was identified in a person aged 18 to 75 in good health. The CDR3 DNA reads TGTGCCAGCAGCCTAGTAAGAGAGACCCAGTACTTC. It translates to CASSLVRETQYF.